The present entry profiles one T cell receptor (beta chain) with its context. The ends lost 5 bases at V and 6 bases at J; junction bases unmatched: 9. CDR1 SGHTA and CDR2 FQGTGA come from the germline V gene. The CDR3 length is 15 residues. In the original processing: Counts of nucleated cells, estimated from reference gene primer amplification, were obtained. Assay: immunoSEQ multiplex PCR; the TCRdb copy retains only in-frame clones and omits some. V and J calls and clone size are copied from that table; D and trimming were computed from the DNA. The table records 450,000 to 500,000 clones, approximately 83% of them present only once. This sample stems from a study of blood T cell repertoires in COVID-19. In the study overall: Researchers got acute and convalescent COVID-19 samples from the United States, Italy and Spain. In each case, the material was cDNA or gDNA derived from T cells, B-cell-depleted T cells, or PBMCs.

The chain employs TRBV7-3 and TRBJ2-5, with TRBD2 matching 10 bases. The sequenced sample consisted of peripheral blood. The TCR comes from a human donor in a cohort sampled during active COVID-19. CDR3 nucleotide sequence: TGTGCCAGCAGCCTACTAGCGGGACGGGGGAAGACCCAGTACTTC. This codes for CASSLLAGRGKTQYF.